This T cell receptor (beta chain) was profiled in a study of blood T cell repertoires in COVID-19. As processed by the authors: Nucleated cell counts were estimated from reference gene primer amplification. Sequencing used immunoSEQ multiplex PCR; TCRdb keeps in-frame clones, though not all of them. V, J and clone size were drawn from that table, and D and trimming were deduced from the DNA. The sample consists of 40,000 to 55,000 clones, around 83% of them appearing once. There are 13 residues in the CDR3. Germline lookup yields CDR1 SEHNR and CDR2 FQNEAQ (reference sequence). The V segment lost 5 bases and the J segment 4 bases; nucleotides outside the gene matches: 2.

The chain uses TRBV7-9 and TRBJ2-3; 8 positions agree with TRBD1. The receptor was derived from a human donor with acute or convalescent COVID-19. The donor label of this sample is uncertain. The sample consisted of peripheral blood. In DNA form, the CDR3 reads TGTGCCAGCAGCCCGACAGGGGCAGATACGCAGTATTTT. Amino acids: CASSPTGADTQYF.